The text below deals with one T cell receptor beta chain. The repertoire was sequenced with immunoSEQ multiplex PCR; TCRdb's copy has only in-frame clones and lacks some. The table includes 550,000 to 750,000 clones, around 95% detected once. Positively selected for CCR7, the CD45RO-negative cells used as naive CD8 cells excluded terminally differentiated effector memory CD45RA+ cells. These data belong to a study of shared clonotypes between healthy human individuals. This receptor was identified in a woman aged 25 to 39 in good health. Sequencing used naive CD8+ T cells sorted from blood.

The CDR3 loop is CASSTAGQRGNQPQHF. The CDR3 nucleotides read TGTGCCAGCAGCACCGCGGGTCAGCGAGGCAATCAGCCCCAGCATTTT. V gene TRBV7-8 combines with J gene TRBJ1-5; unclear D gene. The V end lost 5 bases, the J end lost 2 bases, and 16 bases lay between the germline ends. Germline V CDR1 and CDR2: SGHVS, FQNEAQ. This CDR3 is 16 amino acids long.